This TCR beta chain stems from a study of PD-1 blockade in classical Hodgkin lymphoma. Study as a whole: Nivolumab was administered to patients intravenously at 3 mg/kg every 2 weeks.

The repertoire was sequenced with immunoSEQ multiplex PCR; TCRdb's copy has only in-frame clones and lacks some. The sample includes nearly 55,000 clones, roughly 80% of them seen just once. V shed 3 bases and J shed 1 base, with 13 bases lying between them. The CDR3 extends over 16 amino acids. CDR1 and CDR2 (germline): MNHNS, SASEGT. Every patient experienced relapse after autologous stem cell transplantation, and brentuximab vedotin exposure varied. The chain is built from TRBV6-1 and TRBJ1-3, with D perhaps TRBD1 (5 bases). The source is a human donor with classical Hodgkin lymphoma. This material consisted of peripheral blood mononuclear cells (PBMCs), taken at baseline. The CDR3 loop reads CASSERGDSSGNTIYF. The CDR3 DNA follows: TGTGCCAGCAGTGAGAGAGGAGACAGTTCTGGAAACACCATATATTTT.